This TCR beta chain was obtained from a study of cytomegalovirus exposure and HLA in healthy donors. General observations from the study: While the bulk of TCR sequences proved rare, some public TCRs turned up in many donors. The study labeled fewer than 200 TCR beta chains cytomegalovirus-associated.

On this clone: The antigen is undetermined.

Profiled with immunoSEQ multiplex PCR; TCRdb holds only in-frame clones, not every one. The table shows tens of thousands of clones, with around 82% occurring only once. The source of this sequence is a woman between 18 and 29 years old in good health and CMV-seropositive. The sequencing sample was made of PBMCs.

The CDR3 spells CASSSPQGYEQYF. The CDR3 DNA reads as TGTGCCAGCAGTTCCCCCCAGGGATACGAGCAGTACTTC. This sequence joins TRBV6-5 and TRBJ2-7; perhaps TRBD1 as D (5 bases). V was clipped by 4 bases and J by 4 bases, with 11 bases between them. Germline V gives CDR1 MNHEY, CDR2 SVGAGI. The CDR3 has 13 residues.